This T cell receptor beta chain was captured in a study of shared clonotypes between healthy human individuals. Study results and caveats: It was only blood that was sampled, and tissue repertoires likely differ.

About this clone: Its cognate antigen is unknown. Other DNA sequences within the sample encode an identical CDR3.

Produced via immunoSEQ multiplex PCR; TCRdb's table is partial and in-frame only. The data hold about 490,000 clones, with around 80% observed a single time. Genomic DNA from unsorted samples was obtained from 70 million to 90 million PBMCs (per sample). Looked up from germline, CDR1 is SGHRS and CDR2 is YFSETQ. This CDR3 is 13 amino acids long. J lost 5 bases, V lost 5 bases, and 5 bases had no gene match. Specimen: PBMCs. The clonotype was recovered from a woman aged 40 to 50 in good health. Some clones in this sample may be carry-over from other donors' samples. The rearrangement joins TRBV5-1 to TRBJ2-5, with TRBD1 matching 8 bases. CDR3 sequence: CASSSDRGETQYF. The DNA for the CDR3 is TGCGCCAGCAGTTCAGACAGGGGTGAGACCCAGTACTTC.